This T cell receptor beta chain was observed in a study of cytomegalovirus exposure and HLA in healthy donors. Study-level points and caveats: The authors assumed roughly uniform sequencing depth across donors for presence/absence analyses. Most TCRs appeared rarely, but some public TCRs recurred in many donors. When a later analysis compared HLA-associated TCR beta chains with equally common others, the HLA-associated chains turned out to be more clonally expanded and to have lower generation probabilities.

This cohort consisted of healthy bone marrow donors. On this clone: What it binds is not known.

PCR employed 60 Vbeta and 13 Jbeta primers. The data were produced by immunoSEQ multiplex PCR, yet TCRdb's version contains in-frame clones alone and is incomplete. The sample shows some 95,000 clones, roughly 66% of them seen only once. CDR1 MNHEY and CDR2 SMNVEV come from the germline V gene (reference sequence). V was clipped by 3 bases and J by 8 bases; unmatched bases: 9. This CDR3 spans 15 amino acids. The chain recombines TRBV27 with TRBJ1-2; TRBD1 matches at 10 bases. Sequenced sample: PBMCs. The sequence derives from a man aged 30 to 39 in good health and CMV-seronegative. CDR3: CASSLTGGAEYGYTF. CDR3 DNA sequence: TGTGCCAGCAGTTTGACAGGGGGCGCGGAGTACGGCTACACCTTC.